Shown below are 4 T cell receptor beta chains from a single sample sequenced in a study of T cell changes during pregnancy in multiple sclerosis. Some clones are missing from TCRdb's copy, which holds only in-frame ones; the method was immunoSEQ multiplex PCR. The sample yields about 77,000 clones, about 89% seen once. This specimen consisted of peripheral blood, obtained before pregnancy. The receptors were gathered from a female donor with multiple sclerosis, enrolled in a pregnancy study.

The V gene is TRBV5-4, the J gene TRBJ2-5; a possible D gene is TRBD2 (5 bases). Germline assignment: CDR1 SGHNT and CDR2 YYREEE (reference sequence). Trimming removed 3 bases at V and 5 bases at J, with 14 bases between. The CDR3 totals 14 residues. CDR3 nucleotides: TGTGCCAGCAGCTCCCTACGCAGAGGGGAGACCCAGTACTTC. Residues: CASSSLRRGETQYF.

This clone was detected once. The chain couples TRBV6-5 to TRBJ1-1; the D is unclear. V shed 6 bases and J shed 0 bases, with 14 bases lying between them. This CDR3 has 15 amino acids. Germline V gene sequence: CDR1 MNHEY, CDR2 SVGAGI. The CDR3 protein is CASRRTGFMNTEAFF. The CDR3 nucleotides read TGTGCCAGCAGGCGTACGGGATTCATGAACACTGAAGCTTTCTTT.

The chain carries TRBV18 and TRBJ2-3, with 13 bases identical to TRBD2. J was trimmed by 5 bases and V by 3 bases; bases with no gene match: 5. The germline CDR1 and CDR2 sequences are KGHSH and LQKENI. This CDR3 contains 16 residues. The CDR3 sequence is CASSPGTSGAVDTQYF. CDR3 nucleotides: TGTGCCAGCTCACCGGGGACTAGCGGGGCGGTAGATACGCAGTATTTT.

The V gene is TRBV7-9, the J gene TRBJ2-1; possible D gene TRBD2, 6 bases. This CDR3 comprises 15 residues. Germline CDR1 reads SEHNR; CDR2 reads FQNEAQ (reference sequence). V dropped 6 bases and J dropped 3 bases, with 15 bases sitting between them. For the CDR3, the DNA is TGTGCCAGCAGTACCAGTCTAGCGTTCTACAATGAGCAGTTCTTC. It is translated as CASSTSLAFYNEQFF.